One TCR beta chain is described in this entry. What antigen it recognizes has not been identified. The sample holds no much larger clone one base away, and base qualities are not on file. Donors were a few dozen systemically healthy Caucasian individuals from Russia aged roughly 6 to 95 years. Each donor gave 8 to 10 milliliters of peripheral blood, collected into EDTA-treated Vacutainer tubes. Ficoll-Paque density-gradient centrifugation was used to isolate PBMCs, with at least 7 million obtained per sample. Total RNA was extracted from PBMCs with Trizol reagent, with at least 6 micrograms obtained per sample. Naive CD45RAhigh/CD27high T cell percentages were measured by flow cytometry on a PBMC aliquot from every donor. This entry is derived from a study of blood T cells in healthy people across ages (dated by TCRdb to about 2015). Context from the whole study: In model experiments, roughly one uniquely barcoded TCR beta cDNA molecule per two T cells was captured by template switching. Two additional independent replicas of 1 million unique cDNA reads from the same blood draw were analyzed for two donors (one aged 18 to 29 and one aged 80 or older). The donors were split into four age groups: young (average around 15 years), middle-aged (about 40), aged (about 62) and long-lived (about 74). To track age-related changes in TCR beta repertoire diversity, the study relied on deep sequencing normalized with unique cDNA molecular identifiers. Donors of different ages were randomly distributed across sequencing lanes to avoid experimental bias.

Libraries came from 5' RACE. This sample was sequenced with an Illumina HiSeq 2500. A second PCR of roughly 7 to 11 cycles was performed with a sample-barcoded 5' primer and a J-beta primer mix. A template-switch 5' adaptor carrying 12 random nucleotides introduced a unique molecular identifier onto each TCR beta cDNA molecule. Each sample yielded at least 2.5 million CDR3-containing paired-end reads. All of the RNA was converted into first-strand cDNA using the Mint cDNA synthesis kit, with a TRBC-specific oligonucleotide serving as the primer. After uracil-DNA glycosylase treatment, a first 18-cycle PCR used universal primers M1SS and BC2_uni_R on all cDNA. As for the original processing: Normalization of each sample was performed by random selection of 1 million high-quality reads, each carrying a distinct molecular identifier. Instead of being binned into consensus sequences, reads that shared molecular identifiers were thrown out. MiTCR, set to a Q25 quality threshold and the strictest error-elimination algorithm, was used for CDR3 identification, clonotype clustering and error correction. A nonparametric unseen species model using Euler transformation provided a lower-bound estimate of total TCR beta diversity. Starting from the raw public reads, TCRdb applied fastp trimming at Q25, assembled clones with MiXCR and retained in-frame beta chains. Identical CDR3 proteins give one entry, which carries the most common genes and DNA. TCRdb's processing, not the authors' own work, is the source of the V and J calls. The sample table holds about 320,000 distinct CDR3 sequences, of which roughly 26% were seen once. 29% of the sample comes from the top ten.

What the authors observed across the whole study: Observed TCR beta diversity correlated strongly with the percentage of naive T cells measured by flow cytometry. As age increased, observed TCR beta diversity per million T cells dropped in a roughly linear way, and a significant reduction was already evident by age about 40. Compared with the aged group, the long-lived group had more naive CD4+ T cells, fewer expanded clones and increased TCR diversity, suggesting age selection. Because the CMV infection status of the donors was unknown, age-related changes in expanded clonotypes may potentially have been confounded. Estimates of total diversity based on one million sequenced T cells were considered lower bounds and underestimates. Because profiling used bulk unsorted PBMCs, naive and antigen-experienced compartments could not be compared conclusively.

Sequenced: blood. This sequence originates from a woman aged 65 to 85 in good health.

The CDR3 reads CASSPLRGTGETQYF. DNA sequence: TGTGCCAGCTCACCTCTAAGGGGGACCGGAGAGACCCAGTACTTC. The sequence joins TRBV18 to TRBJ2-5; the best D guess is TRBD1, with 6 bases matching. The CDR3 sequence holds 15 residues, the cysteine and phenylalanine included. The retained sequence is limited to the CDR3, 45 bases, with the frame set at the first base. According to the germline V gene, CDR1 reads KGHSH and CDR2 reads LQKENI. V drops 3 bases and J drops 4 bases, leaving 15 bases in between.